The rows below give T cell receptor beta chains drawn from one sample of a study of blood T cells in healthy people across ages. TCRdb recomputed calls from the 5' RACE reads with MiXCR, one row per CDR3 protein. Among some 1.4 million distinct CDR3 sequences listed, 40% to 50% were seen once. The specimen sequenced was blood. These receptor sequences come from a woman aged 18-29 years in good health. Both conserved end residues are part of each CDR3. D genes are given only for firm matches. Clone size, where shown, is once, few, many, or a class for clones that have expanded.

len	j_gene	v_gene	abundance	d_gene	CDR3nt	CDR3aa
15	TRBJ2-5	TRBV12-5	.	TRBD1	TGTGCTAGTGGTACCGAAGGACAGGGGAAAGAGACCCAGTACTTC	CASGTEGQGKETQYF
15	TRBJ2-5	TRBV7-2	.	TRBD2	TGTGCCTCCGAGTACCTAGCGGGGGTGAACAATGAGCAGTACTTC	CASEYLAGVNNEQYF
15	TRBJ2-6	TRBV6-6	.	.	TGTGCCAGCAGTTACTCCAGATTTGGGGCCAACGTCCTGACTTTC	CASSYSRFGANVLTF
15	TRBJ2-3	TRBV2	.	.	TGTGCCAGCAGTGCGGACTCGGGAAGCACAGATACGCAGTATTTT	CASSADSGSTDTQYF
16	TRBJ2-3	TRBV7-8	.	TRBD2	TGTGCCAGCAGCGGCGCCATAGCGGGAGTGGCAGATACGCAGTATTTT	CASSGAIAGVADTQYF
15	TRBJ2-7	TRBV4-1	few	TRBD2	TGCGCCAGCAGCCCCCAGCGGGAGAACTCCTACGAGCAGTACTTC	CASSPQRENSYEQYF
15	TRBJ1-1	TRBV5-1	few	TRBD1	TGCGCCAGCAGCTTGGTGGACAGGGATAACACTGAAGCTTTCTTT	CASSLVDRDNTEAFF
17	TRBJ2-3	TRBV7-9	.	.	TGTGCCAGCAGCTCCGCCGTGGGGGAGTTTAGCACAGATACGCAGTATTTT	CASSSAVGEFSTDTQYF
14	TRBJ2-5	TRBV5-1	few	.	TGCGCCAGCAGCCTTCCGGACCACGGGGAGACCCAGTACTTC	CASSLPDHGETQYF
15	TRBJ2-7	TRBV25-1	few	.	TGTGCCAGCAGTGATTCCCCGATGGCCTACAATGAGCAGTACTTC	CASSDSPMAYNEQYF
15	TRBJ2-1	TRBV2	few	.	TGTGCCAGCAGCGGCCGGGAGTACTCCTACAATGAGCAGTTCTTC	CASSGREYSYNEQFF
12	TRBJ2-1	TRBV9	few	TRBD2	TGTGCCAGCAGCACGGGACTAGATGAGCAGTTCTTC	CASSTGLDEQFF
16	TRBJ2-5	TRBV5-4	.	TRBD2	TGTGCCAGCAGCTTGGAGGTCGGGAGGGCCGAAGAGACCCAGTACTTC	CASSLEVGRAEETQYF
15	TRBJ1-2	TRBV6-4	.	.	TGTGCCAGCAGGATCTCAGGGTTCCCAAACTATGGCTACACTTTC	CASRISGFPNYGYTF
15	TRBJ2-4	TRBV6-6	.	.	TGTGCCAGCAGTTACGAGTCCCAAACCAAAAACATTCAGTACTTC	CASSYESQTKNIQYF
14	TRBJ2-4	TRBV7-2	few	TRBD2	TGTGCCAGCAGCCCCCGGACTAGCTCCCCCCTTCAGTACTTC	CASSPRTSSPLQYF
10	TRBJ2-1	TRBV7-9	few	TRBD2	TGTGCCACCCTAGCGGATGAGCAGTTCTTC	CATLADEQFF
16	TRBJ2-1	TRBV4-2	.	TRBD2	TGTGCCAGCAGCCAAGGCGGGACTAGCGGGAGTTATGAGCAGTTCTTC	CASSQGGTSGSYEQFF
17	TRBJ2-2	TRBV7-9	.	.	TGTGCCAGCAGCCTGGCCGATGGATCCCGGACCCCCGGGGAGCTGTTTTTT	CASSLADGSRTPGELFF
14	TRBJ2-1	TRBV5-1	few	.	TGCGCCAGCACCCGAGGGAGCTCCTACAATGAGCAGTTCTTC	CASTRGSSYNEQFF
13	TRBJ2-3	TRBV9	few	.	TGTGCCAGCACCCGGGACCACACAGATACGCAGTATTTT	CASTRDHTDTQYF
15	TRBJ2-5	TRBV11-2	few	.	TGTGCCAGCAGCTCGTCGGGGTGGGCGGAAGAGACCCAGTACTTC	CASSSSGWAEETQYF
12	TRBJ1-2	TRBV29-1	many	.	TGCAGCGTTGAAGGTGGCGGGGAGAGCTACACCTTC	CSVEGGGESYTF
14	TRBJ1-5	TRBV20-1	.	.	TGCAGTGCTAGAGATTCAGGGTCTCATCAGCCCCAGCATTTT	CSARDSGSHQPQHF
15	TRBJ1-2	TRBV19	.	TRBD1	TGTGCCAGTAGATTGGACAGGGGCATTGCGGGAGGCTACACCTTC	CASRLDRGIAGGYTF
14	TRBJ2-7	TRBV28	many	.	TGTGCCAGCAGTTTATCCCAGGGACGATACGAGCAGTACTTC	CASSLSQGRYEQYF
13	TRBJ1-5	TRBV6-1	.	.	TGTGCCAGCCGCAGTCGGGGCAATCAGCCCCAGCATTTT	CASRSRGNQPQHF
17	TRBJ2-7	TRBV28	few	TRBD2	TGTGCCAGCAGTTTGCTGACTAGCGGGGCCTACTCCTACGAGCAGTACTTC	CASSLLTSGAYSYEQYF
15	TRBJ1-5	TRBV4-2	few	.	TGTGCCAGCAGCCCACCCGGGGCTGAGGAACAGCCCCAGCATTTT	CASSPPGAEEQPQHF
17	TRBJ2-1	TRBV5-5	many	.	TGTGCCAGCAGCTTGGTTTATGGAGGCCTAGCGAGGAATGAGCAGTTCTTC	CASSLVYGGLARNEQFF
17	TRBJ2-1	TRBV7-3	few	TRBD1	TGTGCCAGCAGCTTAACCGGGACAGGGCAACTTTACAATGAGCAGTTCTTC	CASSLTGTGQLYNEQFF
15	TRBJ2-7	TRBV6-2/TRBV6-3	.	TRBD2	TGTGCCAGCATCAAGGGAGGCGGGAGGGCCCGAGAGCAGTACTTC	CASIKGGGRAREQYF
16	TRBJ1-2	TRBV6-1	few	.	TGTGCCAGCGAGAAAGGGGTTGGGGACATTAACTATGGCTACACCTTC	CASEKGVGDINYGYTF
15	TRBJ1-5	TRBV20-1	.	TRBD1	TGCAGTGCTAGGAAGGGGGCAGATAGCAATCAGCCCCAGCATTTT	CSARKGADSNQPQHF
14	TRBJ1-2	TRBV6-1	few	.	TGTGCCAGCAGTGAAACGGATCCCAACTATGGCTACACCTTC	CASSETDPNYGYTF